What follows are 4 T cell receptor beta chains derived from one specimen sequenced in a study of Ad26.COV2.S vaccination and SARS-CoV-2 variants. Sequencing was performed with immunoSEQ multiplex PCR; in TCRdb, only in-frame clones are kept and a portion is missing. The sample lists approximately 420,000 clones, around nine tenths occurring once. The treatment here: roughly 19 received Ad26.COV2.S at low or high dose, single or two shots; 5 received placebo; per-sample allocation not given. Samples came from day 63 after the first vaccine or placebo injection. The material sequenced was peripheral blood, taken in a trial of Ad26.COV2.S vaccine versus placebo. The receptor set was obtained from a person aged 18-60 years who received the Ad26.COV2.S COVID-19 vaccine or a placebo.

The rearrangement joins TRBV5-4 to TRBJ2-3, with D unresolved. Trimming stripped 0 bases from V and 3 bases from J, with 11 bases between. This CDR3 is 15 amino acids long. The germline V gene encodes CDR1 SGHNT and CDR2 YYREEE (reference sequence). This chain's CDR3 is CASSLELSVTDTQYF. The CDR3 DNA is TGTGCCAGCAGCTTGGAATTGTCGGTTACAGATACGCAGTATTTT.

V is TRBV19 and J is TRBJ1-1; 9 nucleotides line up with TRBD1. CDR1 and CDR2 (germline): LNHDA, SQIVND (reference sequence). Losses at the gene ends were 4 bases for V and 0 bases for J; bases not matched to a gene: 3. The CDR3 covers 15 residues. For the CDR3, the DNA is TGTGCCAGTAGTACAGGACAGGGGATGAACACTGAAGCTTTCTTT. This codes for CASSTGQGMNTEAFF.

V is TRBV2 and J is TRBJ2-1; TRBD2 matches at 7 bases. The CDR3 is made up of 15 amino acids. The V and J ends lost 9 bases and 0 bases, in that order; junction bases with no gene match: 8. Germline assignment: CDR1 SNHLY and CDR2 FYNNEI. In nucleotides, the CDR3 is TGTGCCAGACAGGTCCCTAGCGGCTCCTACAATGAGCAGTTCTTC. As protein: CARQVPSGSYNEQFF.

The CDR3 reads CASSQAQGALRLIYSNQPQHF. The CDR3, as DNA: TGTGCCAGCAGCCAAGCCCAGGGGGCGCTTCGTTTGATCTATAGCAATCAGCCCCAGCATTTT. The chain is built from TRBV3-1 (or the pseudogene TRBV3-2) and TRBJ1-5, with TRBD1 matching 8 bases. V shed 1 base, J shed 0 bases, and the junction held 17 bases outside the gene matches. The CDR3 consists of 21 residues. The germline CDR1 and CDR2 sequences are LGHDT and YNNKEL (reference sequence).